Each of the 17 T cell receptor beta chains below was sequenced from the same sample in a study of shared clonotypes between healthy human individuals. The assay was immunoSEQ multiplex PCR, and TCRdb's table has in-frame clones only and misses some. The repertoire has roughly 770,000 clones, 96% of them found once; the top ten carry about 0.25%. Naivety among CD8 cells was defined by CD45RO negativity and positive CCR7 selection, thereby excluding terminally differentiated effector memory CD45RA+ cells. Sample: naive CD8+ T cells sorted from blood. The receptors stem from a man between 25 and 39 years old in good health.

For the CDR3, the DNA is TGTGCCAGCAGCCCAGTTAGCGGCGGCTATCTAGACATTCAGTACTTC. Translated: CASSPVSGGYLDIQYF. This chain links TRBV7-9 with TRBJ2-4; D might be TRBD2 (6 bases). V lost 5 bases and J lost 8, with 22 bases in between. Germline CDR1 reads SEHNR; CDR2 reads FQNEAQ (reference sequence). The CDR3 has 16 residues.

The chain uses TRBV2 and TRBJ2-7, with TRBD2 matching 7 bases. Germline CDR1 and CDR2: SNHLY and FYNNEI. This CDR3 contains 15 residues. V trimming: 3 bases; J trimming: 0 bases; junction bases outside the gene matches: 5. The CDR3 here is CASSESGKSSYEQYF. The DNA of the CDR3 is TGTGCCAGCAGTGAGAGCGGGAAGTCCTCCTACGAGCAGTACTTC.

CDR3 bases: TGTGCCAGCGGGCCGTCCAATCAGCCCCAGCATTTT. Translating gives CASGPSNQPQHF. The chain is built from TRBV2 and TRBJ1-5; no reliable D call. CDR3 length: 12 residues. Deletions cut 8 bases from V and 3 bases from J, with 8 bases between. Looked up from germline, CDR1 is SNHLY and CDR2 is FYNNEI.

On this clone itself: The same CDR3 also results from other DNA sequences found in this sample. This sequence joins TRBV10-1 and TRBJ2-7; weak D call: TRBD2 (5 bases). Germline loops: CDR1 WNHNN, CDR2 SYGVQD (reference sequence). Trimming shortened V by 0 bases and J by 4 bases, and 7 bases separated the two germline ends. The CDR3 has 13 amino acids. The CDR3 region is CASSESGSYEQYF. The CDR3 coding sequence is TGCGCCAGCAGTGAGTCGGGGAGTTACGAGCAGTACTTC.

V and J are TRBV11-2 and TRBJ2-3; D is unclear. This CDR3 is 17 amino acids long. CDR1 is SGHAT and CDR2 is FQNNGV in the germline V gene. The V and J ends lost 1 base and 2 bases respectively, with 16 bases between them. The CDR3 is CASSLGVLRVYTDTQYF. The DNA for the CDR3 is TGTGCCAGCAGCTTAGGCGTTTTGCGAGTCTACACAGATACGCAGTATTTT.

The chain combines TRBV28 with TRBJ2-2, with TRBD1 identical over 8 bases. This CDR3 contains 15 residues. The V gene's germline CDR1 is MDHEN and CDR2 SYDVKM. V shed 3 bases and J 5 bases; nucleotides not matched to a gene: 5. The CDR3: CASSFDRGETGELFF. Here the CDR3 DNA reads TGTGCCAGCAGTTTCGACAGGGGTGAGACCGGGGAGCTGTTTTTT.

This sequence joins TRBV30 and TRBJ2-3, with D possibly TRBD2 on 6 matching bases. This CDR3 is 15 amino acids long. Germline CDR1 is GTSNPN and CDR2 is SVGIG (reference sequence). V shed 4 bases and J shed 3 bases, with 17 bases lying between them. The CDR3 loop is CAWMAGGSMTDTQYF. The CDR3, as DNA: TGTGCCTGGATGGCAGGAGGGAGTATGACAGATACGCAGTATTTT.

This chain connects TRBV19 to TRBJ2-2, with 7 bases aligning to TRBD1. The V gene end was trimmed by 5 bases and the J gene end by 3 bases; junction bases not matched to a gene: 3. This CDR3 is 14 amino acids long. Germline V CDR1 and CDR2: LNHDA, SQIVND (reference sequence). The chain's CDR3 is CASSLTGDTGELFF. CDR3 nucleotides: TGTGCCAGTAGTCTTACAGGGGACACCGGGGAGCTGTTTTTT.

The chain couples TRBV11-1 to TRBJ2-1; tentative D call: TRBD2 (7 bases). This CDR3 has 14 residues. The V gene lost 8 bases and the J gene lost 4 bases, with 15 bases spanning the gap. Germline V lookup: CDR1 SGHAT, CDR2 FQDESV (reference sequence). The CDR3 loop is CASGARGGYNEQFF. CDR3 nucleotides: TGTGCCAGCGGCGCTAGGGGGGGGTACAATGAGCAGTTCTTC. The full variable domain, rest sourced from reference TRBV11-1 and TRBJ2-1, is EAEVAQSPRYKITEKSQAVAFWCDPISGHATLYWYRQILGQGPELLVQFQDESVVDDSQLPKDRFSAERLKGVDSTLKIQPAELGDSAMYLCASGARGGYNEQFFGPGTRLTVL.

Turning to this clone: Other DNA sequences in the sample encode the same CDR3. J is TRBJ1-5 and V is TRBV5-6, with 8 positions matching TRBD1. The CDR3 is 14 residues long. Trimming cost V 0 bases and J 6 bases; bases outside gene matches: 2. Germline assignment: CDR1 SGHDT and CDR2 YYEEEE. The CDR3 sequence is CASSLGQGSQPQHF. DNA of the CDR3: TGTGCCAGCAGCTTGGGACAGGGGTCTCAGCCCCAGCATTTT.

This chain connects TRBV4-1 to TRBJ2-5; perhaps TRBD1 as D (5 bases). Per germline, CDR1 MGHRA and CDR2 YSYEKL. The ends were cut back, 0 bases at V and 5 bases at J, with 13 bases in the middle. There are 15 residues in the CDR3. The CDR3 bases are TGCGCCAGCAGCCAAGAGACGGGTTCAGGGGAGACCCAGTACTTC. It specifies CASSQETGSGETQYF.

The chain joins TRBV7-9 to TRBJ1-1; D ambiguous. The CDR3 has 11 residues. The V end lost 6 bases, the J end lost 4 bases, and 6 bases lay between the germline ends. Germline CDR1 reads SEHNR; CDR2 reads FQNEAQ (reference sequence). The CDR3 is CASRGGTEAFF. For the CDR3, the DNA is TGTGCCAGCAGGGGTGGCACTGAAGCTTTCTTT.

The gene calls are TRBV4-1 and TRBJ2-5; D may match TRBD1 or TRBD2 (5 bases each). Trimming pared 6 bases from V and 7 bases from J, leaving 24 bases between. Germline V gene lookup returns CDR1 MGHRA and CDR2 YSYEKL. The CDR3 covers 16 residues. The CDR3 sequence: CASRGSRDGGRGTQYF. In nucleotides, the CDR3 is TGCGCCAGCAGAGGGTCCAGGGACGGCGGTCGGGGGACCCAGTACTTC.

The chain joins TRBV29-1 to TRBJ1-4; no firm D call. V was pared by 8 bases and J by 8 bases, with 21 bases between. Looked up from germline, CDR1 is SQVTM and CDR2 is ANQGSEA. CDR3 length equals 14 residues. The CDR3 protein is CSTSSWDEEEKLFF. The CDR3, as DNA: TGCAGCACTTCAAGTTGGGATGAAGAAGAAAAACTGTTTTTT.

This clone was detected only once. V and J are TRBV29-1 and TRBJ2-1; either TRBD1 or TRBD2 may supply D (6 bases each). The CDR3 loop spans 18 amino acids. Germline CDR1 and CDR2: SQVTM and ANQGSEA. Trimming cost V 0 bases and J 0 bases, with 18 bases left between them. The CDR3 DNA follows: TGCAGCGTTGAAGAGTGGATGGGGGGCTCCAGCTCCTACAATGAGCAGTTCTTC. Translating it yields CSVEEWMGGSSSYNEQFF.

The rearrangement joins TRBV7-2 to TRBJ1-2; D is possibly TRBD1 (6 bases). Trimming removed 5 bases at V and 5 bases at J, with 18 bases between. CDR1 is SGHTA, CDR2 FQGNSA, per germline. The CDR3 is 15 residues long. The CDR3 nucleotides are TGTGCCAGCAGCCAAGCAGGGGCAGGGAAATATGGCTACACCTTC. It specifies CASSQAGAGKYGYTF.

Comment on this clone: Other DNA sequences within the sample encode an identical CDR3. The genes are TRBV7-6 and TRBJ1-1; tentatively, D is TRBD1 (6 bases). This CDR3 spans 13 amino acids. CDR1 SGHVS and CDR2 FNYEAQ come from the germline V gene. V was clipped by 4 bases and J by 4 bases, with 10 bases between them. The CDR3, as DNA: TGTGCCAGCAGCTCGACAGGTTCCACTGAAGCTTTCTTT. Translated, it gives CASSSTGSTEAFF.